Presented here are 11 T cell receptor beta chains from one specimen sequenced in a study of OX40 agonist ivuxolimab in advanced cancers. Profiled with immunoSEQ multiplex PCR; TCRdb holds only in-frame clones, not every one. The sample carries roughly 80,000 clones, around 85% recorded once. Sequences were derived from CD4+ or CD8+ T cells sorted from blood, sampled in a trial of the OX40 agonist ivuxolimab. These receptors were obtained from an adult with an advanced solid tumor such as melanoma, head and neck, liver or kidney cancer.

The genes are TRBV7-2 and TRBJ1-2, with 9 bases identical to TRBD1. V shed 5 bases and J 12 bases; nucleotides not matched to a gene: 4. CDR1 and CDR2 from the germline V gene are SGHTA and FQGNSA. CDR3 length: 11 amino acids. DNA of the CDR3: TGTGCCAGCAGCCGGGACAGGGACCACACCTTC. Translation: CASSRDRDHTF.

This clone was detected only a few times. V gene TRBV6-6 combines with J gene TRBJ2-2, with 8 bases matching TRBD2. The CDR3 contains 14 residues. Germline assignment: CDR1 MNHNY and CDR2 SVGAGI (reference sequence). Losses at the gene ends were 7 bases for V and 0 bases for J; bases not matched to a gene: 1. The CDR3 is CASTAGANTGELFF. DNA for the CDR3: TGTGCCAGCACAGCGGGGGCGAACACCGGGGAGCTGTTTTTT.

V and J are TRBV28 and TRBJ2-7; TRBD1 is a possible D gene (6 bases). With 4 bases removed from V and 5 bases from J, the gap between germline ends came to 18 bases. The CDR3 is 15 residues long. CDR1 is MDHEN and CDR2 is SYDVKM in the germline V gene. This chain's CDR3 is CASSSPNRVTHEQYF. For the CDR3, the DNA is TGTGCCAGCAGTTCCCCCAACAGGGTTACCCACGAGCAGTACTTC.

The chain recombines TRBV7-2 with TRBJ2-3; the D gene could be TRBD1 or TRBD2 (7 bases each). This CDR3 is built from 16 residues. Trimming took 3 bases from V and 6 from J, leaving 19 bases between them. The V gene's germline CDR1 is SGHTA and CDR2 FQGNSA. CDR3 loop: CASSLQGGPSFDTQYF. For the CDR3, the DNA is TGTGCCAGCAGCTTGCAGGGGGGGCCCTCTTTCGATACGCAGTATTTT.

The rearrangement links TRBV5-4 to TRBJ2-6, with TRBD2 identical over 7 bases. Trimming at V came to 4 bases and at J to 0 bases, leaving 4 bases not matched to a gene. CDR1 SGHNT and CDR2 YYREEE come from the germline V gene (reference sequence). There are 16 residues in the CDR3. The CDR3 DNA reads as TGTGCCAGCAGCCAAGGGAGGGGCTCTGGGGCCAACGTCCTGACTTTC. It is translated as CASSQGRGSGANVLTF. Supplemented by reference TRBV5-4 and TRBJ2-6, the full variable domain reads ETGVTQSPTHLIKTRGQQVTLRCSSQSGHNTVSWYQQALGQGPQFIFQYYREEENGRGNFPPRFSGLQFPNYSSELNVNALELDDSALYLCASSQGRGSGANVLTFGAGSRLTVL.

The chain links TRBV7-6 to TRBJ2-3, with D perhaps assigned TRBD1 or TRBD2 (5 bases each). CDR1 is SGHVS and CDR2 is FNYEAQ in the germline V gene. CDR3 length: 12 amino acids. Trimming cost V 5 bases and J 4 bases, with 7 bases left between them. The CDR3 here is CASSRGPDTQYF. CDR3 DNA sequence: TGTGCCAGCAGCCGGGGCCCAGATACGCAGTATTTT. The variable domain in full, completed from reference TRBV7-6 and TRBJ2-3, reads GAGVSQSPRYKVTKRGQDVALRCDPISGHVSLYWYRQALGQGPEFLTYFNYEAQQDKSGLPNDRFSAERPEGSISTLTIQRTEQRDSAMYRCASSRGPDTQYFGPGTRLTVL.

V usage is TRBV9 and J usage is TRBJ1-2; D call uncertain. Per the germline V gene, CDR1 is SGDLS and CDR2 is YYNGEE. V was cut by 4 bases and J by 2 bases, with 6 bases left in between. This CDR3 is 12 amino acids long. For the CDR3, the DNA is TGTGCCAGCAGCCTTTCCAACTATGGCTACACCTTC. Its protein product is CASSLSNYGYTF.

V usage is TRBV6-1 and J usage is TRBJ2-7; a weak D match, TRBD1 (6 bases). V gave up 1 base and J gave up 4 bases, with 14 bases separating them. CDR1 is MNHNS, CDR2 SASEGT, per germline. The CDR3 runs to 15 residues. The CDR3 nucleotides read TGTGCCAGCAGTGAAGTGGCCAGGGGCCAATACGAGCAGTACTTC. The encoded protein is CASSEVARGQYEQYF.

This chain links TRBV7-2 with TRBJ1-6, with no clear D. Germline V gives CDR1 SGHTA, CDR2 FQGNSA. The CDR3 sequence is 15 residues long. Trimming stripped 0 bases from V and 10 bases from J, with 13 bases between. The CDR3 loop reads CASSLAEGIGSPLHF. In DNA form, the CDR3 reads TGTGCCAGCAGCTTAGCGGAGGGAATAGGATCACCCCTCCACTTT.

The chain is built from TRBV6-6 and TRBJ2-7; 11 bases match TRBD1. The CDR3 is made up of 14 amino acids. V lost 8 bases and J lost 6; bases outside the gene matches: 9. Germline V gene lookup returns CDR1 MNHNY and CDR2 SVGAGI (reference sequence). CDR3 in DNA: TGTGCCAGCGGGAGGGGACAGGGGGAGGGCGAGCAGTACTTC. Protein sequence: CASGRGQGEGEQYF.

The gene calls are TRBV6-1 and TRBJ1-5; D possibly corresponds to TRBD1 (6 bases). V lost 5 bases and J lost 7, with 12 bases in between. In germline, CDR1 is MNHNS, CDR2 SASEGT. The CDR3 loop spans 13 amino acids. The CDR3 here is CASSPDSIQPQHF. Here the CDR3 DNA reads TGTGCCAGCAGTCCGGACAGTATCCAGCCCCAGCATTTT.